The entry below gives a single T cell receptor (beta chain) sequence along with its context. The target antigen is unknown. This sample was taken from a study of CD8 T cells in ankylosing spondylitis. Trimming cost V 0 bases and J 7 bases, with 13 bases left between them. Germline-derived CDR1 and CDR2 are LNHNV and YYDKDF (reference sequence). The CDR3 is 15 amino acids. Findings and limits, study-wide: Researchers reportedly found disease-linked clones significantly enriched in matched ankylosing spondylitis synovial fluid.

Construction of TCR beta libraries was performed using quantitative 5'-RACE with molecular barcodes. One entry per CDR3 protein results from TCRdb running MiXCR on the 5' RACE reads. The sample includes 230,000 or so distinct CDR3 sequences, approximately 20% of them seen just once. The V and J genes are TRBV15 and TRBJ1-5, with unresolved D. The sequence derives from a male donor with ankylosing spondylitis or in good health (not recorded which). Sequenced input: blood, either unsorted or a sorted T cell fraction (not recorded which). CDR3 DNA: TGTGCCACCAGCAGAGATCGCAGCGGATACCAGCCCCAGCATTTT. Translation gives CATSRDRSGYQPQHF.